This T cell receptor (beta chain) was profiled in a study of T cell changes during pregnancy in multiple sclerosis. Only in-frame clones appear in the TCRdb table, and some are missing; sequencing was by immunoSEQ multiplex PCR. The sample lists approximately 10,000 clones, around 80% seen once, with less than 20% in the top ten. Germline lookup yields CDR1 WSHSY and CDR2 SAAADI. The CDR3 is made up of 14 amino acids. The ends lost 7 bases at V and 4 bases at J; junction bases unmatched: 7. The chain carries TRBV10-2 and TRBJ2-1, with 7 bases lining up with TRBD1. The receptor was derived from a female donor in good health, enrolled as a control in a pregnancy study. The source was CD8+ T cells from peripheral blood mononuclear cells, collected in the third trimester of pregnancy. The CDR3 nucleotides read TGCGCCAGCATTTCCGGGACAGATTACAATGAGCAGTTCTTC. This gives the protein CASISGTDYNEQFF.